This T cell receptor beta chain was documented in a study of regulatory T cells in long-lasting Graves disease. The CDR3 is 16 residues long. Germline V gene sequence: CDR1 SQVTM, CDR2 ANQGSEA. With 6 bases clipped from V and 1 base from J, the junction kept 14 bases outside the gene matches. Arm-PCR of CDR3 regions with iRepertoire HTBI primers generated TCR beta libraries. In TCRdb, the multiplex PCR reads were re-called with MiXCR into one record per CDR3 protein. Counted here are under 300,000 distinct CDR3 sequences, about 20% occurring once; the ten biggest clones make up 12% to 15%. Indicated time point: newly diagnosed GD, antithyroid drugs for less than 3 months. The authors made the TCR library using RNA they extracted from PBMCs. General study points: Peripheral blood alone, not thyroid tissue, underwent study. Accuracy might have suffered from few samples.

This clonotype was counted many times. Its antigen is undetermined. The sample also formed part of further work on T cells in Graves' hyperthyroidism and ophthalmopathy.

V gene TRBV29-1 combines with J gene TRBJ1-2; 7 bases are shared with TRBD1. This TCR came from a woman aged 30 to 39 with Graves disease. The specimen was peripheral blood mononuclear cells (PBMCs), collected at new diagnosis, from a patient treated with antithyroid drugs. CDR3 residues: CSVMFGNTGDNYGYTF. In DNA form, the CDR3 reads TGCAGCGTCATGTTCGGTAACACAGGGGATAACTATGGCTACACCTTC.